The text below deals with one TCR beta chain. This clone was recorded once. There is no known antigen for this receptor. The input lacks base qualities; no much larger clone sits a single base away. Whole blood was collected in K2EDTA tubes by collaborating institutions according to the institutions' own protocols. For TCRbeta analysis, collaborators shipped samples in one of three forms: frozen whole blood, isolated PBMCs, or DNA extracted from either of those sample types. This sample was taken from a study of blood T cell repertoires in COVID-19 (TCRdb year 2020). Regarding the research as a whole: Samples from collaborators originated in the United States, Italy and Spain and spanned both the acute and convalescent phases of COVID-19. The material from the prospective study consisted of cDNA or gDNA derived from T cells, B-cell-depleted T cells, or PBMCs. Deeply sampled blood TCRbeta repertoires from subjects exposed to, actively infected with, or recovered from COVID-19 were included in the dataset. The repertoires were made available in a free public database intended to serve as a resource for research on the immune response to SARS-CoV-2. Samples came from the ongoing ImmuneRACE study (first 160 participants) plus 1,254 subjects from 6 global collaborators. The sample metadata nearly always contained a de-identified subject ID, COVID-19 status, age in years and sex. HLA class I and class II types, where available, came from metadata supplied by the sample provider rather than from assay-based typing. The research as a whole found: Clinical and demographic metadata were provided uncurated, with the amount varying by source and participant.

The CDR3 runs 16 residues from the cysteine to the phenylalanine. The retained sequence is limited to the CDR3, 48 bases, with the frame set at the first base. In the germline V gene, CDR1 corresponds to SGHRS and CDR2 to YFSETQ. Relative to germline, V is 4 bases shorter and J is 6 bases shorter, with 20 bases between their ends. TCRbeta CDR3 regions were amplified from genomic DNA by means of the immunoSEQ Assay, a bias-controlled multiplex PCR. From the authors' description of their analysis: The number of nucleated cells in each sample was estimated by amplification of reference gene primers within the assay. To quantify the absolute abundance of each unique TCRbeta CDR3 rearrangement, sequence reads were collapsed and filtered. Productive Simpson clonality was computed per sample as the square root of Simpson's diversity index over productive rearrangements. This immuneACCESS table, as held by TCRdb, lists in-frame sequences with V and J called but not all clones. Of the missing ones, under half trace to an unresolved V gene in checked studies; the others have no known cause. V, J and clone size derive from that table, while D and trimming were established from the DNA sequence. The sample contains more than 60,000 clones, 85% to 90% of them found a single time. The leading ten clones occupy about a fifth of the sample.

This TCR was recovered from a woman in her forties or fifties with active or convalescent COVID-19. The sequenced sample consisted of peripheral blood. The chain is encoded by TRBV5-1 joined to TRBJ2-1; the D gene lacks a confident call. The sequenced DNA: TGCGCCAGCAGCCCACTAAGCCGGCACGGTGGCAATGAGCAGTTCTTC. This sequence encodes CASSPLSRHGGNEQFF.